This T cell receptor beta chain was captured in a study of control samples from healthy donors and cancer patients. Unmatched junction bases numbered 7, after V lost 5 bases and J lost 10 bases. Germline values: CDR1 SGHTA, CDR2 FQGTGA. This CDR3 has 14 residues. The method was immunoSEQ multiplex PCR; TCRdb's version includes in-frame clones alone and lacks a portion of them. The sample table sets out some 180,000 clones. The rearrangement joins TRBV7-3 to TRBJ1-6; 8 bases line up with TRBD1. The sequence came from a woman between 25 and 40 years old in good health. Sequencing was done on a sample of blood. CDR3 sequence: CASSLGQGSSPLHF. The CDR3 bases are TGTGCCAGCAGCCTCGGACAGGGTTCCTCACCCCTCCACTTT.